The following is a T cell receptor beta chain sequence with its context. A read error may be the cause here, since a much bigger clone is one base away. The V end was cut by 1 base, the J end by 3 bases, with 16 bases between. This CDR3 is 16 amino acids long. Germline V gives CDR1 DFQATT, CDR2 SNEGSKA (reference sequence). TCRdb reprocessed the 5' RACE reads via MiXCR and lists one record per CDR3 protein. This table has around 110,000 distinct CDR3 sequences, 8% to 9.5% appearing once. The data are from a study of T cells after yellow fever vaccination. The clonotype comes from a man aged 30 to 39 who received the YFV17D yellow fever vaccine. The sample here was CD8+ T cells sorted from PBMCs, taken 45 days after the yellow fever booster vaccination. The chain employs TRBV20-1 and TRBJ2-1; possible D gene TRBD2, 5 bases. As DNA, the CDR3 is TGCAGTGCTAGAGTCCTTACTACCGGGATCTACAATGAGCAGTTCTTC. Translation: CSARVLTTGIYNEQFF.